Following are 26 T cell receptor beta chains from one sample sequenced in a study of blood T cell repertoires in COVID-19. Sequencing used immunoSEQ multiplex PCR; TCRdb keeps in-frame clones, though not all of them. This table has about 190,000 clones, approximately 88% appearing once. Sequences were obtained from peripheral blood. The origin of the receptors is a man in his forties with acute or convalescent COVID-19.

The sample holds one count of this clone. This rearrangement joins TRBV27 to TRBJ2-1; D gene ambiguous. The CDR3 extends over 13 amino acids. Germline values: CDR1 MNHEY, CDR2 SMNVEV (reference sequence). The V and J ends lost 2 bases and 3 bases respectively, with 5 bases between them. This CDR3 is CASSLNSYNEQFF. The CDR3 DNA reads TGTGCCAGCAGTTTAAACAGCTACAATGAGCAGTTCTTC.

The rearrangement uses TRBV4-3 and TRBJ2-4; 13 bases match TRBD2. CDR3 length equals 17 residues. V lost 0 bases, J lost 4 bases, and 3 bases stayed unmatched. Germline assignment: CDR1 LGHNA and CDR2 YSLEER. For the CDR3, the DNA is TGCGCCAGCAGCCAAGATTTACTAGCGGGGGGGAAAAACATTCAGTACTTC. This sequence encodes CASSQDLLAGGKNIQYF.

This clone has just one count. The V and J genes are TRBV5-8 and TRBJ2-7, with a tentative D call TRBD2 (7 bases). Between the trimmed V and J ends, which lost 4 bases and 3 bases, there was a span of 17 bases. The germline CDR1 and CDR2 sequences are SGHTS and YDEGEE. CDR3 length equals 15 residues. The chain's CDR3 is CASSPARGGRYEQYF. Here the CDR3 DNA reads TGTGCCAGCAGCCCCGCTAGGGGGGGACGCTACGAGCAGTACTTC.

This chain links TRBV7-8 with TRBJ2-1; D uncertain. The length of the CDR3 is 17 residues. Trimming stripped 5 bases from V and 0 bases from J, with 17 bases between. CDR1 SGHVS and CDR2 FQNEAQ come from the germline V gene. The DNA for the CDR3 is TGTGCCAGCAGCCCCACACGATCACAGAGCTCCTACAATGAGCAGTTCTTC. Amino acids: CASSPTRSQSSYNEQFF.

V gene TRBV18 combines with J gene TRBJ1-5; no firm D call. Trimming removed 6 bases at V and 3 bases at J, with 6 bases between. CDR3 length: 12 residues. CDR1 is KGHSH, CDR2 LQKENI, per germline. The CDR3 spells CASSQDNQPQHF. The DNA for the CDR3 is TGTGCCAGCTCCCAGGACAATCAGCCCCAGCATTTT. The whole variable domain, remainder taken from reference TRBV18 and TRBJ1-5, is NAGVMQNPRHLVRRRGQEARLRCSPMKGHSHVYWYRQLPEEGLKFMVYLQKENIIDESGMPKERFSAEFPKEGPSILRIQQVVRGDSAAYFCASSQDNQPQHFGDGTRLSIL.

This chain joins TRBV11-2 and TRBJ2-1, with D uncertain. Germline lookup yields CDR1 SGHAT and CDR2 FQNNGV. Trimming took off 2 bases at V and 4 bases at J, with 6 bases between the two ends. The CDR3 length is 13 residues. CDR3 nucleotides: TGTGCCAGCAGCTTATACAGATACAATGAGCAGTTCTTC. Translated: CASSLYRYNEQFF.

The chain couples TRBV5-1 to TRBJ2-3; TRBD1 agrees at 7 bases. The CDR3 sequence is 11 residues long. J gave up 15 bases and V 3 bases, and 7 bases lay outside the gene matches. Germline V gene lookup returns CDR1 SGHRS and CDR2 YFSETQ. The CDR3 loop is CASSSPGGEYF. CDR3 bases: TGCGCCAGCAGCTCCCCAGGGGGAGAATATTTT. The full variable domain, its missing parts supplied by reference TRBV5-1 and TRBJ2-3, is KAGVTQTPRYLIKTRGQQVTLSCSPISGHRSVSWYQQTPGQGLQFLFEYFSETQRNKGNFPGRFSGRQFSNSRSEMNVSTLELGDSALYLCASSSPGGEYFGPGTRLTVL.

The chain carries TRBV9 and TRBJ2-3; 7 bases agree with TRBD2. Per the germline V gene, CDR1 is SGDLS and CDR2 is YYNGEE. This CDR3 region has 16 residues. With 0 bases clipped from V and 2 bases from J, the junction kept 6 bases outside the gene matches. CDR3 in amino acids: CASSVEGRGITDTQYF. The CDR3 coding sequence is TGTGCCAGCAGCGTAGAGGGGCGGGGGATCACAGATACGCAGTATTTT. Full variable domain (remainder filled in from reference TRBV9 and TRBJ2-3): DSGVTQTPKHLITATGQRVTLRCSPRSGDLSVYWYQQSLDQGLQFLIQYYNGEERAKGNILERFSAQQFPDLHSELNLSSLELGDSALYFCASSVEGRGITDTQYFGPGTRLTVL.

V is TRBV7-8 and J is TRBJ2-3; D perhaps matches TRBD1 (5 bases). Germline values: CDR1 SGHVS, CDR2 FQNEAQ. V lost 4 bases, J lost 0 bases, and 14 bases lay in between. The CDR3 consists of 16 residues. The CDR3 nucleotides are TGTGCCAGCAGCTACCACAGGATTCGTAGCACAGATACGCAGTATTTT. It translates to CASSYHRIRSTDTQYF.

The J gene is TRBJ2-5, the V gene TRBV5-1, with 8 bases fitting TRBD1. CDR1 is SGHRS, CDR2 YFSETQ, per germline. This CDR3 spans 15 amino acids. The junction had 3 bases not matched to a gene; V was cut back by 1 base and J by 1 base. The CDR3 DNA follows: TGCGCCAGCAGCTTGTTAACAGGGGGCCAAGAGACCCAGTACTTC. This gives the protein CASSLLTGGQETQYF. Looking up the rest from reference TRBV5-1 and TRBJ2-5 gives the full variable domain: KAGVTQTPRYLIKTRGQQVTLSCSPISGHRSVSWYQQTPGQGLQFLFEYFSETQRNKGNFPGRFSGRQFSNSRSEMNVSTLELGDSALYLCASSLLTGGQETQYFGPGTRLLVL.

CDR3 sequence reads: CASSLITDNYGYTF. DNA of the CDR3: TGTGCCAGCAGTTTGATCACAGATAACTATGGCTACACCTTC. The chain couples TRBV28 to TRBJ1-2; D not resolved. From germline, CDR1 is MDHEN and CDR2 SYDVKM. V was pared by 3 bases and J by 1 base, with 9 bases between. The CDR3 has 14 amino acids.

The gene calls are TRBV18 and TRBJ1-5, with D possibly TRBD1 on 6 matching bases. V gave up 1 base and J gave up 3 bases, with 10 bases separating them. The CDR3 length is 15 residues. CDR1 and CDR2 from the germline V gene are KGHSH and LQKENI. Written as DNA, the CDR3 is TGTGCCAGCTCACCACTAGGGGGTAACAATCAGCCCCAGCATTTT. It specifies CASSPLGGNNQPQHF.

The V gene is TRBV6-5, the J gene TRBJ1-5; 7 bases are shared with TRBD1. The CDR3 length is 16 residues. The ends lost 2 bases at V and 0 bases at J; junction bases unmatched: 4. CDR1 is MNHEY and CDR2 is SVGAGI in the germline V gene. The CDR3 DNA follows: TGTGCCAGCAGTTACGCCGGGACAGATAGCAATCAGCCCCAGCATTTT. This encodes CASSYAGTDSNQPQHF.

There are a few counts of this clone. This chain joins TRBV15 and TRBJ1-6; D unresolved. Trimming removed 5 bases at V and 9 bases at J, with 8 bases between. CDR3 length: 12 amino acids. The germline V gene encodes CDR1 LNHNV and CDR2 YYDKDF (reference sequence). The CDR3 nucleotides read TGTGCCACCAGCGAGTCGGGTTCACCCCTCCACTTT. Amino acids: CATSESGSPLHF.

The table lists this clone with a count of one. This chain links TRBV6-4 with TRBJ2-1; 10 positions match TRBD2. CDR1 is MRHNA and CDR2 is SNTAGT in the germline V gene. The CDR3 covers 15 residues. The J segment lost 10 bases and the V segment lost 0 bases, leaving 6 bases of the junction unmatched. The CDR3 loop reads CASSDSSGGVSEQFF. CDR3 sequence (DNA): TGTGCCAGCAGTGACTCGAGCGGGGGGGTAAGCGAGCAGTTCTTC.

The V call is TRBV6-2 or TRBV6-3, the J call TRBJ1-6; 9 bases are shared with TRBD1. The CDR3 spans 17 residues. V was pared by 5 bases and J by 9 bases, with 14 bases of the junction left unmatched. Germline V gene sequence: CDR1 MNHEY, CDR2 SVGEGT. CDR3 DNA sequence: TGTGCCAGCAGTCGCTCGACAGGGGGTCTGCTTGGTTCACCCCTCCACTTT. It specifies CASSRSTGGLLGSPLHF.

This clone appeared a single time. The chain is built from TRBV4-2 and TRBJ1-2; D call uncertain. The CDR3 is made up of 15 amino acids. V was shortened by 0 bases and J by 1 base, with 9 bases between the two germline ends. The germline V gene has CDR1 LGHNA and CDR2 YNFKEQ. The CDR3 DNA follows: TGTGCCAGCAGCCAAGATGCCGGGAATAACTATGGCTACACCTTC. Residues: CASSQDAGNNYGYTF.

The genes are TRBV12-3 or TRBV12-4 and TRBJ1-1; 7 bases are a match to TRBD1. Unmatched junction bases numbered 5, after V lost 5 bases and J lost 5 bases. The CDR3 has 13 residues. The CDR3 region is CASSRQGVTEAFF. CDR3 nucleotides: TGTGCCAGCAGTAGACAGGGAGTGACTGAAGCTTTCTTT.

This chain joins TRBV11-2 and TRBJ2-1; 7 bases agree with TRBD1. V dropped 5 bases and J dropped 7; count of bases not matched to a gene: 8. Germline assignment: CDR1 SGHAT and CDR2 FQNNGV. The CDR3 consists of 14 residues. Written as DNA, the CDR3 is TGTGCCAGCAGCCCAGGACAGGCGATAAATGAGCAGTTCTTC. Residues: CASSPGQAINEQFF.

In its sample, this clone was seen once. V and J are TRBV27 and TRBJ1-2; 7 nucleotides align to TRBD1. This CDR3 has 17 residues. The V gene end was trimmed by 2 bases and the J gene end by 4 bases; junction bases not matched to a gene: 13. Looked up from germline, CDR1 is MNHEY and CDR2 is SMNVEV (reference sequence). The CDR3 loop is CASSLTREPGQSYGYTF. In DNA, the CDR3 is TGTGCCAGCAGTTTAACTCGCGAGCCGGGACAGTCCTATGGCTACACCTTC.

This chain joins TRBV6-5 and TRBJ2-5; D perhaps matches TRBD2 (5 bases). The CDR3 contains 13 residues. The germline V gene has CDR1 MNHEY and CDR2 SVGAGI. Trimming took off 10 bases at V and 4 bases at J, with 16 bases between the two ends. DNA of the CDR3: TGTGCCACAACGCGGAGGACTTTAGAGACCCAGTACTTC. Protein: CATTRRTLETQYF.

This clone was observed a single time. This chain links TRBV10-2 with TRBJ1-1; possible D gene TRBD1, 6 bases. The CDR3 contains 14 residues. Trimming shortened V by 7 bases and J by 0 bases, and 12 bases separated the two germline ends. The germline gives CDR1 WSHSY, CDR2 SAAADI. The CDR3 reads CASIPGQLNTEAFF. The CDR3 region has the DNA TGCGCCAGCATTCCGGGACAACTGAACACTGAAGCTTTCTTT.

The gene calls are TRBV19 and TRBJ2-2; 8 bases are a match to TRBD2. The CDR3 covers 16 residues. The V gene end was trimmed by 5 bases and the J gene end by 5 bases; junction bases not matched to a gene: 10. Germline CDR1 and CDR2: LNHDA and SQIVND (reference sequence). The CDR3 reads CASSWAERGRTGELFF. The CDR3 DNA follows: TGTGCCAGTAGTTGGGCGGAGCGGGGGCGAACCGGGGAGCTGTTTTTT.

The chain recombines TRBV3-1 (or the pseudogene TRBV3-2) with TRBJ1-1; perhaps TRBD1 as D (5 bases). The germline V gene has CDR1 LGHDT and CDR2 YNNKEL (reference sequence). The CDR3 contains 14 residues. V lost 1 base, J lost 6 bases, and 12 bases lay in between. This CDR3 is CASSQVGGRPEAFF. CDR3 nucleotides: TGTGCCAGCAGCCAAGTGGGGGGTAGGCCTGAAGCTTTCTTT.

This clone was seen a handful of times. The chain's CDR3 is CASCRGPTNTEAFF. The CDR3 nucleotides read TGTGCCAGCTGCAGGGGACCGACGAACACTGAAGCTTTCTTT. The V call is TRBV27, the J call TRBJ1-1; D may be TRBD1 (6 bases). The CDR3 runs to 14 residues. The germline V gene has CDR1 MNHEY and CDR2 SMNVEV (reference sequence). Trimming pared 8 bases from V and 1 base from J, leaving 14 bases between.

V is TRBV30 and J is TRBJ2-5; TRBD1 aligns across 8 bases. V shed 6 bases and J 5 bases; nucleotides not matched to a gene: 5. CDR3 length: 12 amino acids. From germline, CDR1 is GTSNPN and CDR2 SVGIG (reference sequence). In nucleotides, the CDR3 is TGTGCCTGCAGACAGGGGATGGAGACCCAGTACTTC. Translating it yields CACRQGMETQYF.